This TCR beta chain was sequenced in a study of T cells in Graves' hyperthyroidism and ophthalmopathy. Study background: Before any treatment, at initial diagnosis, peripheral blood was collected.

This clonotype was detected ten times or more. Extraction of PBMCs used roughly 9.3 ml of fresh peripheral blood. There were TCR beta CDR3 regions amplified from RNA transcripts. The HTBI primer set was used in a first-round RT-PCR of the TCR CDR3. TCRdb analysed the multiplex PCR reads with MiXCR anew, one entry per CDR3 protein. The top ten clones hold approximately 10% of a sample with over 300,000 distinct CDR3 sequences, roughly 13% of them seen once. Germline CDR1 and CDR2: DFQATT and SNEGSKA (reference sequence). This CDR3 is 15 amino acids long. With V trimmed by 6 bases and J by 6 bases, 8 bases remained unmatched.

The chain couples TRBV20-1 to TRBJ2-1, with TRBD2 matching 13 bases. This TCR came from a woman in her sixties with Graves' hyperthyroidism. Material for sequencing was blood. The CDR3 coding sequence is TGCAGTGCAACCCTCGGACTAGCGGGAGTCAATGAGCAGTTCTTC. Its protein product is CSATLGLAGVNEQFF.